This T cell receptor (beta chain) is drawn from a study of OX40 agonist ivuxolimab in advanced cancers. About the full investigation: Ivuxolimab was a fully human IgG2 agonistic monoclonal antibody targeting the costimulatory receptor OX40 (CD134). Intravenous ivuxolimab was administered to patients every 2 weeks at six dose levels: 0.01, 0.1, 0.3, 1.5, 3 and 10 mg/kg. Three dose-escalation patients achieved partial responses, one with hepatocellular carcinoma and two with cutaneous melanoma. Among the roughly 50 dose-escalation patients, about 20 had hepatocellular carcinoma, roughly 15 melanoma, 9 renal cell carcinoma and 9 head and neck cancer. The paper describes the monotherapy dose-escalation part (N ≈ 51 patients) of the phase I trial of ivuxolimab. Patients were allowed to have had prior anti-PD-1, anti-PD-L1 or anti-CTLA-4 therapy, and about 40% of the dose-escalation patients had been treated with checkpoint inhibitors. In the dose-escalation cohort, roughly 80% of patients were male, and the mean age was approximately 60 years, with a range of about 23 to 90. Peripheral TCRbeta sequencing was intended to test whether TCR sequence diversity was altered and clonal T-cell expansion was caused by ivuxolimab.

Clipping removes 3 bases from V and 7 bases from J, with 1 as the unmatched junction base count. Including cysteine and phenylalanine, the CDR3 has 12 amino acids. The retained sequence is limited to the CDR3, 36 bases, with the frame set at the first base. The CDR1 and CDR2 encoded by the germline V gene (reference sequence) are SEHNR and FQNEAQ. As concerns this clone: Its antigen remains unidentified. Base qualities are not recorded, but no much larger clone differs from it by a single base.

The research as a whole found: At doses from 0.1 to 3.0 mg/kg, clonal expansion was seen in both CD4+ and CD8+ blood T cells between baseline and week 6. Partial responders in the 0.1-3.0 mg/kg groups had among the lowest normalized peripheral clonal expansion, especially among CD8+ T cells. After ivuxolimab, more expanded clones were found on average in CD8+ T cells than in CD4+ T cells. The antigen specificity of the clonally expanded peripheral T cells was not determined. Low levels of normalized T-cell clonal expansion were also shown by some nonresponding patients.

The trial excluded patients who had a history of autoimmune disease or who were on systemic immunosuppression. Peripheral blood for TCR sequencing was collected from all dose cohorts at baseline, on cycle 4 day 1, and on cycle 7 day 1. The samples were taken from a phase I, first-in-human, multicenter, open-label dose-escalation trial of ivuxolimab. The trial enrolled adults with locally advanced or metastatic head and neck squamous cell, hepatocellular, melanoma or renal cell carcinoma. Before TCR sequencing, CD4+ T cells and CD8+ T cells were sorted from peripheral blood as separate populations. Genomic DNA was extracted from sorted cells for sequencing of the TCRbeta CDR3 region. TCRbeta CDR3 regions were sequenced using the immunoSEQ Assay. This immuneACCESS table, as held by TCRdb, lists in-frame sequences with V and J called but not all clones. Of the missing ones, under half trace to an unresolved V gene in checked studies; the others have no known cause. The table for this sample lists 70,000 to 95,000 clones; 85% to 90% of them were counted only once. Of the sample, more than 2.5% is held by the ten largest clones.

The chain uses TRBV7-9 and TRBJ1-2; TRBD1 aligns with 8 central bases. The TCR originated in an adult with an advanced solid tumor such as melanoma, head and neck, liver or kidney cancer. Sample: CD4+ or CD8+ T cells sorted from blood, taken in a trial of the OX40 agonist ivuxolimab. The DNA is TGTGCCAGCAGCTTGACAGGGGTTGGCTACACCTTC. It is translated as CASSLTGVGYTF.